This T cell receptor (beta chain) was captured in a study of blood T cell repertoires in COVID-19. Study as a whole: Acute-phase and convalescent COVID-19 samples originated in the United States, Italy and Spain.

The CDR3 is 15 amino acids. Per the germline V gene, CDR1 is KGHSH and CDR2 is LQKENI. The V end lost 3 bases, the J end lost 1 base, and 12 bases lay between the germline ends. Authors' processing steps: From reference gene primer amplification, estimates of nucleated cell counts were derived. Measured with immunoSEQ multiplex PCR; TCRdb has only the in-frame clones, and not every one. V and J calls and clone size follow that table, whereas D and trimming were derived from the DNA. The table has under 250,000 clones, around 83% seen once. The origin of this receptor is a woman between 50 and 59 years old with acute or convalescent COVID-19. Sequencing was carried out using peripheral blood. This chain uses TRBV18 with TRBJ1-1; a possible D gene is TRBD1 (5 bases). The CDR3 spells CASSPWRQPNTEAFF. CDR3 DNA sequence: TGTGCCAGCTCACCTTGGAGACAGCCGAACACTGAAGCTTTCTTT.